Below, one T cell receptor (beta chain) is given with its context. The antigen is unknown. TCRdb re-called the 5' RACE reads with MiXCR, one entry per CDR3 protein. Of 150,000 or so distinct CDR3 sequences in the sample, about 32% are singletons; the top ten hold approximately 5.9%. The data were taken from a study of CD8 T cells in ankylosing spondylitis. General observations from the study: Among TCR beta sequences, a motif of eight or nine highly homologous variants appeared characteristic of ankylosing spondylitis blood. Significant enrichment of disease-linked clones was reported in matched ankylosing spondylitis synovial fluid. There were earlier reports of some motif variants in reactive arthritis synovial fluid and blood. A CD8+ phenotype characterized the disease-linked clones, which were relatively rare in peripheral blood.

Per germline, CDR1 SGHTS and CDR2 YDEGEE. The CDR3 extends over 15 amino acids. Deletions cut 1 base from V and 4 bases from J, with 14 bases between. The J gene is TRBJ2-5, the V gene TRBV5-8; possibly TRBD1 for D (5 bases). Sequencing was done on a sample of synovial fluid, either unsorted or a sorted T cell fraction (not recorded which). The source is a male donor with ankylosing spondylitis. This CDR3 reads CASSLLGVMRETQYF. The CDR3 DNA follows: TGTGCCAGCAGCTTGTTAGGGGTGATGAGAGAGACCCAGTACTTC.